The 23 T cell receptor beta chains below all came from one sample that was sequenced in a study of T cells in Graves' hyperthyroidism and ophthalmopathy. It was RNA transcripts that yielded the amplified TCR beta CDR3 regions. The HTBI primer set drove a first-round RT-PCR of the TCR CDR3. TCRdb fed the multiplex PCR reads into MiXCR, producing one record per CDR3 protein. The top ten hold roughly a fifth of the sample, which has about 380,000 distinct CDR3 sequences, approximately 15% seen once. The sequenced sample consisted of blood. The source is a woman in her 30s with Graves' ophthalmopathy.

The J gene is TRBJ2-7, the V gene TRBV10-2, with TRBD1 as a possible D gene (5 bases). Trimming cost V 0 bases and J 2 bases, with 8 bases left between them. The CDR3 has 14 amino acids. Germline lookup yields CDR1 WSHSY and CDR2 SAAADI. CDR3 sequence (DNA): TGCGCCAGCAGTGAGTCACGACAGACCTACGAGCAGTACTTC. Translated, it gives CASSESRQTYEQYF.

This clonotype was detected ten times or more. V and J are TRBV6-1 and TRBJ1-1, with D unresolved. Looked up from germline, CDR1 is MNHNS and CDR2 is SASEGT. The CDR3 totals 13 residues. V was pared by 0 bases and J by 2 bases, with 4 bases between. For the CDR3, the DNA is TGTGCCAGCAGTGAAGCGGACAACACTGAAGCTTTCTTT. It yields the protein CASSEADNTEAFF.

The table lists this clonotype with many counts. CDR3 loop: CASSQPGRMQETQYF. In DNA form, the CDR3 reads TGTGCCAGCAGCCAACCTGGTCGTATGCAAGAGACCCAGTACTTC. The chain links TRBV4-2 to TRBJ2-5; D is unresolved. With 2 bases removed from V and 2 bases from J, the gap between germline ends came to 12 bases. The CDR3 is 15 residues long. CDR1 is LGHNA and CDR2 is YNFKEQ in the germline V gene.

This clonotype occurred many times. The chain links TRBV11-1 to TRBJ2-1; D unclear. Trimming removed 5 bases from V and 5 bases from J, with 13 bases in between. CDR3 length: 14 residues. CDR1 and CDR2 (germline): SGHAT, FQDESV (reference sequence). The CDR3 here is CASSSLGRHNEQFF. DNA of the CDR3: TGTGCCAGCAGCAGCTTGGGCAGGCACAATGAGCAGTTCTTC.

The gene calls are TRBV3-1 and TRBJ2-3; 14 bases fit TRBD2. The CDR3 loop spans 17 amino acids. Germline V CDR1 and CDR2: LGHDT, YNNKEL (reference sequence). J lost 3 bases, V lost 1 base, and 3 bases had no gene match. The CDR3 DNA sequence: TGTGCCAGCAGCCAAGGGGGGACTAGCGGGGGAACAGATACGCAGTATTTT. Amino acid sequence: CASSQGGTSGGTDTQYF.

This clonotype was recorded many times. The chain has TRBV7-9 and TRBJ1-4, with D uncertain. V was cut by 2 bases and J by 7 bases, with 14 bases left in between. The CDR3 runs to 15 residues. CDR1 and CDR2 from the germline V gene are SEHNR and FQNEAQ (reference sequence). CDR3 sequence (DNA): TGTGCCAGCAGCTTACCTGGACGGTGGGGTGAAAAACTGTTTTTT. Translation: CASSLPGRWGEKLFF.

This clonotype was counted many times. J is TRBJ1-1 and V is TRBV6-1; D not certain. Trimming took 2 bases from V and 11 from J, leaving 15 bases between them. Germline V gene data show CDR1 as MNHNS and CDR2 as SASEGT. The CDR3 has 13 amino acids. The CDR3 protein is CASSENRRGRAFF. In DNA form, the CDR3 reads TGTGCCAGCAGTGAAAATCGGCGTGGTCGGGCTTTCTTT.

The chain links TRBV20-1 to TRBJ1-2; D not resolved. The CDR3 extends over 11 amino acids. Germline lookup yields CDR1 DFQATT and CDR2 SNEGSKA (reference sequence). V was cut by 2 bases and J by 7 bases, with 8 bases left in between. The CDR3 nucleotides read TGCAGTGCTAGAACGAGCGGTGGCTACACCTTC. Protein product: CSARTSGGYTF.

Concerning this clonotype itself: This may be a read error, as it is one base from a much larger clone. The rearrangement uses TRBV6-5 and TRBJ2-4; D might be TRBD1 or TRBD2, each matching 5 bases. Germline assignment: CDR1 MNHEY and CDR2 SVGAGI. The CDR3 length is 18 residues. Trimming took off 5 bases at V and 6 bases at J, with 26 bases between the two ends. DNA of the CDR3: TGTGCCAGCAGTCACACTTCCCCTCGGGTGGAGAGGGGAAACATTCAGTACTTC. It is translated as CASSHTSPRVERGNIQYF.

This clonotype was recorded a few times. The rearrangement joins TRBV9 to TRBJ2-5, with TRBD2 matching 10 bases. After removal of 4 bases from V and 4 bases from J, the junction contained 7 bases not matched to a gene. The CDR3 contains 15 residues. In germline, CDR1 is SGDLS, CDR2 YYNGEE. The CDR3 sequence: CASSITSGEGETQYF. The CDR3 nucleotides are TGTGCCAGCAGCATAACTAGCGGGGAGGGAGAGACCCAGTACTTC.

This clonotype was observed many times. The V call is TRBV11-2, the J call TRBJ2-7, with 10 bases fitting TRBD1. The CDR3 is 13 residues long. Per the germline V gene, CDR1 is SGHAT and CDR2 is FQNNGV. The CDR3 loop reads CATKSGQGNEQYF. The CDR3 region has the DNA TGTGCGACAAAATCGGGACAGGGGAACGAGCAGTACTTC.

Worth noting for this clonotype: A much larger clone lies a single base off, so this may be a read error. The rearrangement uses TRBV4-1 and TRBJ2-7, with 9 positions matching TRBD2. The CDR3 has 16 amino acids. The germline CDR1 and CDR2 sequences are MGHRA and YSYEKL. CDR3 DNA: TGCGCCAGCAGCGGAGGGGGGGCTAGCGGGGCGTACGAGCAGCACTTC. It yields the protein CASSGGGASGAYEQHF.

The chain carries TRBV30 and TRBJ1-6; TRBD1 matches 7 bases. CDR3 length: 16 residues. Germline V CDR1 and CDR2: GTSNPN, SVGIG (reference sequence). J lost 1 base, V lost 3 bases, and 6 bases had no gene match. The DNA of the CDR3 is TGTGCCTGGAGCCCAGGGGGTGGTTCCTATAATTCACCCCTCCACTTT. Its protein product is CAWSPGGGSYNSPLHF.

This clonotype has at least ten counts. The chain joins TRBV5-1 to TRBJ2-3, with D unresolved. V gave up 4 bases and J gave up 7 bases, with 13 bases separating them. Germline values: CDR1 SGHRS, CDR2 YFSETQ. CDR3 size: 13 residues. The CDR3 sequence: CASSPRGHNTQYF. The CDR3 bases are TGCGCCAGCAGCCCACGTGGCCACAATACGCAGTATTTT.

V usage is TRBV29-1 and J usage is TRBJ1-2; the D gene is possibly TRBD1 (6 bases). The V gene lost 3 bases and the J gene lost 8 bases, with 16 bases spanning the gap. Germline V gene lookup returns CDR1 SQVTM and CDR2 ANQGSEA. The CDR3 has 13 amino acids. CDR3 sequence reads: CSVETGPSRGYTF. The DNA for the CDR3 is TGCAGCGTTGAGACAGGCCCCTCCCGGGGCTACACCTTC.

There are many counts of this clonotype. This chain joins TRBV7-3 and TRBJ1-1; D unresolved. Trimming took 1 base from V and 1 from J, leaving 4 bases between them. The CDR3 runs 13 residues. CDR1 is SGHTA and CDR2 is FQGTGA in the germline V gene. CDR3 sequence (DNA): TGTGCCAGCAGCTTAAACTGGAACACTGAAGCTTTCTTT. Its protein product is CASSLNWNTEAFF.

Comments on this clonotype: A much larger clone differs by one base, so this may be a read error. In DNA, the CDR3 is TGTGCCGGCAGTACTAGCGGGGGGGTCTCCTACAATGAGCAGTTCTTC. Amino acid sequence: CAGSTSGGVSYNEQFF. The rearrangement joins TRBV27 to TRBJ2-1; 13 bases align to TRBD2. Germline values: CDR1 MNHEY, CDR2 SMNVEV (reference sequence). This CDR3 is 16 amino acids long.

This clonotype appeared many times. This chain links TRBV11-2 with TRBJ2-2; 7 nucleotides match TRBD2. Losses at the gene ends were 5 bases for V and 0 bases for J; bases not matched to a gene: 6. Per the germline V gene, CDR1 is SGHAT and CDR2 is FQNNGV. The CDR3 is 16 amino acids. The CDR3 loop is CASSRRGGTNTGELFF. The CDR3 coding sequence is TGTGCCAGCAGCCGAAGGGGAGGGACGAACACCGGGGAGCTGTTTTTT.

In its sample, this clonotype was seen many times. This chain uses TRBV28 with TRBJ2-3, with 15 bases matching TRBD2. The J segment lost 0 bases and the V segment lost 6 bases, leaving 10 bases of the junction unmatched. Germline CDR1 MDHEN, CDR2 SYDVKM. The CDR3 is made up of 19 amino acids. The CDR3: CASRPDGTSGGISTDTQYF. CDR3 coding DNA: TGTGCCAGCAGGCCCGACGGGACTAGCGGGGGGATTAGCACAGATACGCAGTATTTT. Full variable domain (missing parts from reference TRBV28 and TRBJ2-3): DVKVTQSSRYLVKRTGEKVFLECVQDMDHENMFWYRQDPGLGLRLIYFSYDVKMKEKGDIPEGYSVSREKKERFSLILESASTNQTSMYLCASRPDGTSGGISTDTQYFGPGTRLTVL.

This clonotype was seen many times. This chain connects TRBV20-1 to TRBJ2-3; a weak D match, TRBD2 (6 bases). Trimming pared 1 base from V and 6 bases from J, leaving 14 bases between. The CDR3 loop spans 14 amino acids. Germline CDR1 and CDR2: DFQATT and SNEGSKA (reference sequence). CDR3 amino acids: CSARGLEGLDTQYF. CDR3 coding DNA: TGCAGTGCTAGAGGGTTGGAGGGGCTCGATACGCAGTATTTT.

The rearrangement uses TRBV25-1 and TRBJ1-3; unclear D gene. The CDR3 spans 14 residues. From germline, CDR1 is MGHDK and CDR2 SYGVNS. Trimming removed 2 bases at V and 2 bases at J, with 7 bases between. Written as DNA, the CDR3 is TGTGCCAGCAGTGAACCCCGCACTGGAAACACCATATATTTT. Amino acid sequence: CASSEPRTGNTIYF.

Comments on this clonotype: A much more abundant neighbour one base away suggests this may be a read error. The chain recombines TRBV15 with TRBJ2-7; D not certain. This CDR3 has 13 residues. Germline CDR1 reads LNHNV; CDR2 reads YYDKDF (reference sequence). CDR3 amino acids: CATSRVQSYELYF. CDR3 nucleotides: TGTGCCACCAGCAGAGTCCAGTCCTACGAGCTGTACTTC. Drawing the rest from reference TRBV15 and TRBJ2-7, the complete variable domain is DAMVIQNPRYQVTQFGKPVTLSCSQTLNHNVMYWYQQKSSQAPKLLFHYYDKDFNNEADTPDNFQSRRPNTSFCFLDIRSPGLGDTAMYLCATSRVQSYELYFGPGTRLTVT.

The chain uses TRBV10-3 and TRBJ2-1; 7 positions agree with TRBD2. This CDR3 comprises 11 residues. V lost 8 bases and J lost 9; bases outside the gene matches: 4. The germline gives CDR1 ENHRY, CDR2 SYGVKD. CDR3 loop: CAIGLVVEQFF. The CDR3 nucleotides read TGTGCCATCGGACTAGTGGTTGAGCAGTTCTTC.